The 2 T cell receptor beta chains given below trace back to one sample, sequenced in a study of T-cell memory formation after mild COVID-19. TCRdb called the 5' RACE reads again in MiXCR, with one record for every CDR3 protein. The sample has approximately 390,000 distinct CDR3 sequences, roughly 15% seen once; the top ten hold 20% to 25%. Sequences were obtained from PBMCs or a T cell subset sorted from them (not recorded which). These receptors were obtained from a man between 18 and 29 years old who had mild COVID-19 (a few samples of this study predate the infection). Cell type and time point are not known.

CDR3 sequence: CASSHRDRAYEQYV. DNA of the CDR3: TGTGCCAGCAGCCACCGGGACAGGGCTTACGAGCAGTACGTC. The chain carries TRBV14 and TRBJ2-7, with 9 positions matching TRBD1. CDR3 length equals 14 residues. V was clipped by 3 bases and J by 4 bases; unmatched bases: 4. The germline CDR1 and CDR2 sequences are SGHDN and FVKESK.

The rearrangement uses TRBV20-1 and TRBJ2-7; D tentatively reads TRBD1 or TRBD2 (8 bases each). V gave up 6 bases and J gave up 4 bases, with 19 bases separating them. CDR1 and CDR2 (germline): DFQATT, SNEGSKA (reference sequence). The CDR3 spans 14 residues. CDR3 amino acids: CSARGLAGFYEQYV. CDR3 nucleotide sequence: TGCAGTGCCAGGGGGCTAGCGGGTTTTTACGAGCAGTACGTC.